The sequence of this TCR beta chain was determined in a study of HIV-infected patients and healthy controls. TCRdb redid the calling of the 5' RACE reads with MiXCR, one entry per CDR3 protein. The repertoire consists of 19,000 or so distinct CDR3 sequences, with approximately 18% occurring once and the leading ten covering roughly 31%. The specimen sequenced was CD8+ T cells from blood. The receptor comes from a human donor in good health.

The CDR3 is CASRKEGVGTEAFF. CDR3 coding DNA: TGTGCCAGCAGGAAAGAGGGGGTGGGCACTGAAGCTTTCTTT. V usage is TRBV5-4 and J usage is TRBJ1-1, with a weak D call TRBD1 (6 bases). V lost 5 bases and J lost 4, with 15 bases in between. Germline lookup yields CDR1 SGHNT and CDR2 YYREEE (reference sequence). This CDR3 has 14 amino acids.